Listed below are T cell receptor beta chains from one sample, sequenced in a study of beta chain features in type 1 diabetes. Method: immunoSEQ multiplex PCR; TCRdb's copy keeps in-frame clones and lacks some. Found here are 130,000 to 150,000 clones, around a tenth of them singletons; the top ten hold approximately 0.68%. Sequencing was carried out using central memory CD4+ T cells from blood. All receptors derive from a man between 18 and 29 years old in good health. CDR3s leave out the opening cysteine and the closing phenylalanine or tryptophan.

j_call v_call cdr3_aa
TRBJ2-5 TRBV6-5 ASSPSASGQETQY
TRBJ2-3 TRBV2 ASSGQGAFTDTQY
TRBJ1-1 TRBV11-1 ASSFDRPNTEAF
TRBJ2-1 TRBV5-4 ASSLGFYGGVDNEQF
TRBJ1-6 TRBV27 ASSLVPGTGGSPLH
TRBJ2-3 TRBV10-3 AIISGQGGADTQY
TRBJ2-3 TRBV7-6 ASSLITSGGGTDTQY
TRBJ2-3 TRBV2 ASSEVSSGVSEDTQY
TRBJ2-4 TRBV6-5 ASNGLAGGYIQY
TRBJ1-4 TRBV7-9 ASSLWAGKLF
TRBJ2-7 TRBV6-1 ASSVNPGSEQY
TRBJ2-3 TRBV6-6 ASSSGTVVTDTQY